This TCR beta chain was observed in a study of cytomegalovirus exposure and HLA in healthy donors. Looked up from germline, CDR1 is MNHEY and CDR2 is SMNVEV (reference sequence). CDR3 size: 14 residues. With V trimmed by 3 bases and J by 12 bases, 9 bases remained unmatched. Of note for this clone: Antigen: not known.

Findings and caveats of the study: In a later analysis, at a false discovery rate of 0.05, under 20,000 TCR beta sequences were associated with HLA alleles.

Vbeta (60) and Jbeta (13) primers were used in the PCR. The protocol was immunoSEQ multiplex PCR, while the TCRdb copy is restricted to in-frame clones and leaves out a portion. The sample lists some 200,000 clones; 80% to 85% were seen once. The chain uses TRBV27 and TRBJ2-1; 9 nucleotides match TRBD2. The TCR comes from a woman aged 18-35 years in good health and CMV-seronegative. The sample taken for sequencing was PBMCs. In DNA, the CDR3 is TGTGCCAGCAGTTTTTTTAGCGGGAGAAGGGGGCAGTTCTTC. This translates into CASSFFSGRRGQFF.